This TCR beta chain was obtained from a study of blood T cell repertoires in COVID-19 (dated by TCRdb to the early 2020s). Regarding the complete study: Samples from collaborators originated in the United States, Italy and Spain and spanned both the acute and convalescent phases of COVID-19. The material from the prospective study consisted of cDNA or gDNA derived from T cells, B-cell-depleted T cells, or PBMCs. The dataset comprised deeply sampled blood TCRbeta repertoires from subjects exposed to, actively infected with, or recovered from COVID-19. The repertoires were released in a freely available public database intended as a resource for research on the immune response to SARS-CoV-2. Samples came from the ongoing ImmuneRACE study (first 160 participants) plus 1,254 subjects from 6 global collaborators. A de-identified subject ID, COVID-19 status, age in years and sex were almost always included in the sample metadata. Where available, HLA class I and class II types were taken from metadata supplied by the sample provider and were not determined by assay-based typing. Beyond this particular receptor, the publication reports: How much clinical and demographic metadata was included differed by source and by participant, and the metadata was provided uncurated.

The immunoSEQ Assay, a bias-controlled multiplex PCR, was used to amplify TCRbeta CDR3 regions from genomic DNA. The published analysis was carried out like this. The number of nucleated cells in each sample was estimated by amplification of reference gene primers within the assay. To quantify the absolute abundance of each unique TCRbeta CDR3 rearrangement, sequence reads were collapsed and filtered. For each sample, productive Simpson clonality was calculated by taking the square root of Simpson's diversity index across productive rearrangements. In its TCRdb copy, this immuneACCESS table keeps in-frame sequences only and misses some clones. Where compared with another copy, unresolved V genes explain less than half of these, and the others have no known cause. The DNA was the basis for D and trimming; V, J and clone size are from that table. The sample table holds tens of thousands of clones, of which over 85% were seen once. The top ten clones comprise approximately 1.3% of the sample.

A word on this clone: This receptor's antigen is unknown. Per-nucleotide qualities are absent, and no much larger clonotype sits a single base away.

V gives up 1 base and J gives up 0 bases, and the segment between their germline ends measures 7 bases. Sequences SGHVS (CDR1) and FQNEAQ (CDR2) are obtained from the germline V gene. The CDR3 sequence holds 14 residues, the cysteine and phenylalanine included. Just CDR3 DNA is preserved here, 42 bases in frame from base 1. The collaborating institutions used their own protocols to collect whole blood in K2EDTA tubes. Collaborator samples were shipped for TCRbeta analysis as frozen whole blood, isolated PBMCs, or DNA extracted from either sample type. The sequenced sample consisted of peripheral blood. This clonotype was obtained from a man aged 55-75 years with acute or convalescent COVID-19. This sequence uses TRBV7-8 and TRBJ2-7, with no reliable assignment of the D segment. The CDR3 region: CASSLVSSSYEQYF. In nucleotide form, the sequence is TGTGCCAGCAGCTTAGTCTCCAGCTCCTACGAGCAGTACTTC.